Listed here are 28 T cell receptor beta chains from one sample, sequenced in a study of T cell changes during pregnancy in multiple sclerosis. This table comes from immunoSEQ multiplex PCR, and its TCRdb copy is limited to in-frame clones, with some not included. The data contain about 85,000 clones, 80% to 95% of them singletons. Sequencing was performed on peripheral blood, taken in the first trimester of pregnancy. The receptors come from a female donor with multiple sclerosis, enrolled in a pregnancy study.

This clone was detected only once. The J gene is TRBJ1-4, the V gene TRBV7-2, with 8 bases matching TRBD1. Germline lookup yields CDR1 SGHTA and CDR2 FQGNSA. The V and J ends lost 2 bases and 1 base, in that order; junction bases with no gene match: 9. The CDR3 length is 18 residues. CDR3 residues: CASSLPRQGFGTNEKLFF. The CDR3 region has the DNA TGTGCCAGCAGCTTACCCCGACAGGGGTTCGGAACTAATGAAAAACTGTTTTTT.

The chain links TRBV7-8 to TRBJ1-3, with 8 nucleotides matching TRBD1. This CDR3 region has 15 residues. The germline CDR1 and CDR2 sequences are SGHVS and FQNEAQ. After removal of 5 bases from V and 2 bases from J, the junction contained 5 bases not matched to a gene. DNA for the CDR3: TGTGCCAGCAGCACATCGACAGGGGCTGGAAACACCATATATTTT. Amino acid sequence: CASSTSTGAGNTIYF.

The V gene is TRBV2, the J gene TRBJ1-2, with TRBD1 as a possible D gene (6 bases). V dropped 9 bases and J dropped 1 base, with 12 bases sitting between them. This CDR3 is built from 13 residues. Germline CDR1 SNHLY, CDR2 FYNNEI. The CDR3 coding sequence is TGTGCCAGTCGGGACACCGGTAACTATGGCTACACCTTC. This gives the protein CASRDTGNYGYTF.

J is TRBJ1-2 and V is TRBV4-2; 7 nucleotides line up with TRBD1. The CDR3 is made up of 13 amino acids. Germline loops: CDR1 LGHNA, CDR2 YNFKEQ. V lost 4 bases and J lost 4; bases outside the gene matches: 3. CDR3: CASSPRDSYGYTF. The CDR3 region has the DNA TGTGCCAGCAGCCCTCGGGACAGCTATGGCTACACCTTC.

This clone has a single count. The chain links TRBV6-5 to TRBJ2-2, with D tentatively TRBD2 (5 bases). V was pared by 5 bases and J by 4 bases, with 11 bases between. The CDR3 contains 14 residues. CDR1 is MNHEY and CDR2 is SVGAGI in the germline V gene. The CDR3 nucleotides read TGTGCCAGCAGTCCCGGACTCATCACCGGGGAGCTGTTTTTT. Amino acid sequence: CASSPGLITGELFF.

CDR3 in amino acids: CASSRDSYNEQFF. CDR3 in DNA: TGTGCCAGCAGTCGGGACTCCTACAATGAGCAGTTCTTC. The V and J genes are TRBV6-6 and TRBJ2-1; weak D call: TRBD2 (5 bases). The CDR3 extends over 13 amino acids. Trimming removed 5 bases from V and 0 bases from J, with 5 bases in between. CDR1 is MNHNY and CDR2 is SVGAGI in the germline V gene (reference sequence).

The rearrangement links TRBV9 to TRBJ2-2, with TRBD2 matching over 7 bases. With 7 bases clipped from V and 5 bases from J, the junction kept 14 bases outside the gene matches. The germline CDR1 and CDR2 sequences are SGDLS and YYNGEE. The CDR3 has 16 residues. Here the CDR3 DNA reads TGTGCCAGCGGAGGTGAAGCGGGACTGCCAACCGGGGAGCTGTTTTTT. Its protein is CASGGEAGLPTGELFF.

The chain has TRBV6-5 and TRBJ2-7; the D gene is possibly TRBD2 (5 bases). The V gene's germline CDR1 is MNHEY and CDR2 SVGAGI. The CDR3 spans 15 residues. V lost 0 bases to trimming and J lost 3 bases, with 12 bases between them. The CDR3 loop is CASSYSGLSFYEQYF. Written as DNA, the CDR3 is TGTGCCAGCAGTTACTCCGGACTCAGCTTCTACGAGCAGTACTTC.

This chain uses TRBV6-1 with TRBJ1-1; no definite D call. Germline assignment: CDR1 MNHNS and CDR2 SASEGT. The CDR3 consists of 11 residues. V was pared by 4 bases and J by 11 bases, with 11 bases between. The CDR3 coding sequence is TGTGCCAGCAGTGTGCGGAGTTCGGCTTTCTTT. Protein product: CASSVRSSAFF.

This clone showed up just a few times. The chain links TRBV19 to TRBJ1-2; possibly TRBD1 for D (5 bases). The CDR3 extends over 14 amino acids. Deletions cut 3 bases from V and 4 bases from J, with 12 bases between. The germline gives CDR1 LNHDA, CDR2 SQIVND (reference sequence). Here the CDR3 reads CASSMGGSAYGYTF. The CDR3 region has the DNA TGTGCCAGTAGTATGGGGGGATCTGCCTATGGCTACACCTTC.

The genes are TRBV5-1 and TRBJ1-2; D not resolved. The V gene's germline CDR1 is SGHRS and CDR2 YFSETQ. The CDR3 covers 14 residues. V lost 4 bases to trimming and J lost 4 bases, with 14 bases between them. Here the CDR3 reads CASSPADNLYGYTF. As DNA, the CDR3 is TGCGCCAGCAGCCCGGCCGACAACCTCTATGGCTACACCTTC.

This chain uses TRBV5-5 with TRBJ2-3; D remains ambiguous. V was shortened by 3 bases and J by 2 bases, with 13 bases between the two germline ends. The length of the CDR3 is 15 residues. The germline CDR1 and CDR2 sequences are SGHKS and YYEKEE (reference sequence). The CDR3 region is CASSSEVIDTDTQYF. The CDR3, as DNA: TGTGCCAGCAGCTCAGAGGTAATAGACACAGATACGCAGTATTTT.

The chain's CDR3 is CAISSGGPDTQYF. The CDR3 coding sequence is TGTGCCATCAGTAGCGGGGGTCCAGATACGCAGTATTTT. The chain is built from TRBV10-3 and TRBJ2-3; 8 positions agree with TRBD2. The CDR3 consists of 13 residues. In germline, CDR1 is ENHRY, CDR2 SYGVKD. V trimming: 5 bases; J trimming: 4 bases; junction bases outside the gene matches: 2.

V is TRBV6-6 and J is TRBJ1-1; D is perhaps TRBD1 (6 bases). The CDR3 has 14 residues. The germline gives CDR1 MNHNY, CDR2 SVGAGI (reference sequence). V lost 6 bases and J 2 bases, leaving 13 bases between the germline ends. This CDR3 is CASRGRTDNTEAFF. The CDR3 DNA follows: TGTGCCAGCAGGGGCCGGACAGACAACACTGAAGCTTTCTTT.

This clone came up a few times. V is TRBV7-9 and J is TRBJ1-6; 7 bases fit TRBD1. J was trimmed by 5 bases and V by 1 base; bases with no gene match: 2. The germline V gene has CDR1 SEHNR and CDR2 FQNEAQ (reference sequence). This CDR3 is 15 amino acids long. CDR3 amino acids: CASSLVQGDNSPLHF. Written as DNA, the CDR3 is TGTGCCAGCAGCTTAGTCCAGGGGGATAATTCACCCCTCCACTTT.

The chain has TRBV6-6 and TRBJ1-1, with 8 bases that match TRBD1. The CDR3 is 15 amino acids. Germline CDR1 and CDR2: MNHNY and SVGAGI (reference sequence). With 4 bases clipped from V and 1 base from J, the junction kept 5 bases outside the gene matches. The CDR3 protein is CASSSPDRGNTEAFF. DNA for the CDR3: TGTGCCAGCAGTTCCCCTGACAGGGGGAACACTGAAGCTTTCTTT.

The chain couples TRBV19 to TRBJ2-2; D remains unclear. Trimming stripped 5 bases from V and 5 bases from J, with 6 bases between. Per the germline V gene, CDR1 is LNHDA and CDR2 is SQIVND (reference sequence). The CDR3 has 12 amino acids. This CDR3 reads CASSWPTGELFF. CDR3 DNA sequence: TGTGCCAGTAGTTGGCCGACCGGGGAGCTGTTTTTT.

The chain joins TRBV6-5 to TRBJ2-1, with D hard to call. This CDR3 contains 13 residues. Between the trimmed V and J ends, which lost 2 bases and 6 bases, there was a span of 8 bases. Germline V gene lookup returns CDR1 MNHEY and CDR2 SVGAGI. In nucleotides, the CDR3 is TGTGCCAGCAGTTACGGCGGTGGCAATGAGCAGTTCTTC. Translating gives CASSYGGGNEQFF.

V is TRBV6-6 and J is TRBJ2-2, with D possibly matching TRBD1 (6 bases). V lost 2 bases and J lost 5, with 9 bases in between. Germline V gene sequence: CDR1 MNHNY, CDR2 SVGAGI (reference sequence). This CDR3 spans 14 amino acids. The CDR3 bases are TGTGCCAGCAGTTACCCAAGGGGGACCGGGGAGCTGTTTTTT. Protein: CASSYPRGTGELFF.

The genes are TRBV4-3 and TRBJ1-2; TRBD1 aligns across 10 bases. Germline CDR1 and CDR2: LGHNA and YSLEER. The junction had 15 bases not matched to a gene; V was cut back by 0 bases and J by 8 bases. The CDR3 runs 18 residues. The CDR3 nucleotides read TGCGCCAGCAGCCAAGATTGGCCCCATCCCGGGACAGGGGAGGGCTACACCTTC. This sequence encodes CASSQDWPHPGTGEGYTF.

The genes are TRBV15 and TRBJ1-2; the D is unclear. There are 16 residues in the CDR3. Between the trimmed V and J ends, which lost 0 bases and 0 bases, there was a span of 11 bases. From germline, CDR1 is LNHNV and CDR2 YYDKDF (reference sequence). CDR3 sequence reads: CATSRDRTATNYGYTF. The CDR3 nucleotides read TGTGCCACCAGCAGAGATCGAACAGCTACTAACTATGGCTACACCTTC.

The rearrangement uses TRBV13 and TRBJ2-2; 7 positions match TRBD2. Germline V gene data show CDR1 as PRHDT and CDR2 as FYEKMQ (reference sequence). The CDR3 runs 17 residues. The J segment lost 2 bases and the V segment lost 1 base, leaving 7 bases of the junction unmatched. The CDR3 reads CASSLARLADNTGELFF. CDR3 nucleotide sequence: TGTGCCAGCAGCTTAGCCCGGCTAGCGGATAACACCGGGGAGCTGTTTTTT. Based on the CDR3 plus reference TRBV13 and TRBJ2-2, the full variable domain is AAGVIQSPRHLIKEKRETATLKCYPIPRHDTVYWYQQGPGQDPQFLISFYEKMQSDKGSIPDRFSAQQFSDYHSELNMSSLELGDSALYFCASSLARLADNTGELFFGEGSRLTVL.

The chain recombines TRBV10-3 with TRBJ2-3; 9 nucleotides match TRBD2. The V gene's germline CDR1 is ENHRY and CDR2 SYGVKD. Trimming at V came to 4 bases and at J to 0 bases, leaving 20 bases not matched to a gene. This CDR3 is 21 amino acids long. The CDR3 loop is CAISGDRLAAAEKTSTDTQYF. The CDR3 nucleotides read TGTGCCATCAGTGGCGACCGACTAGCGGCAGCCGAAAAAACTAGCACAGATACGCAGTATTTT.

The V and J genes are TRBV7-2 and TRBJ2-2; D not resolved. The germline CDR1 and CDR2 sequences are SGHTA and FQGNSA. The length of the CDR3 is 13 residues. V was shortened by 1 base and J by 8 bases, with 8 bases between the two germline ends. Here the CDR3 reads CASSLVSVGELFF. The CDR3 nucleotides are TGTGCCAGCAGCTTAGTATCCGTTGGGGAGCTGTTTTTT.

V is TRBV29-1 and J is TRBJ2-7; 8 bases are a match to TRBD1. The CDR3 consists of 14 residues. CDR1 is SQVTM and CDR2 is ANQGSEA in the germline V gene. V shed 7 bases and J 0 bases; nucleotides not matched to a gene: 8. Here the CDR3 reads CSASTGGSSYEQYF. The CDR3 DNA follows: TGCAGCGCCTCTACAGGGGGTAGCTCCTACGAGCAGTACTTC.

The CDR3 spells CASSHTHSYEQYF. As DNA, the CDR3 is TGTGCCAGCAGCCACACGCATTCCTACGAGCAGTACTTC. The chain carries TRBV7-3 and TRBJ2-7; D gene uncertain. With 5 bases removed from V and 1 base from J, the gap between germline ends came to 9 bases. CDR1 SGHTA and CDR2 FQGTGA come from the germline V gene. The CDR3 runs to 13 residues.

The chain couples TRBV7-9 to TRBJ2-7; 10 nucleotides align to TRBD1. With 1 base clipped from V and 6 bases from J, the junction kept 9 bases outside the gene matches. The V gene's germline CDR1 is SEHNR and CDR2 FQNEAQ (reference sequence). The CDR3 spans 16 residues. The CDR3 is CASSLGPGQGTGEQYF. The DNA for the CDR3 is TGTGCCAGCAGCTTAGGGCCGGGACAGGGGACGGGCGAGCAGTACTTC.

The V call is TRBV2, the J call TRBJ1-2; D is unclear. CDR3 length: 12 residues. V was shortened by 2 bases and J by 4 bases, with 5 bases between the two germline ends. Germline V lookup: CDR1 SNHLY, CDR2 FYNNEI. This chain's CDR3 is CASSESVYGYTF. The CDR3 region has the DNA TGTGCCAGCAGTGAATCTGTCTATGGCTACACCTTC.